This entry concerns a single T cell receptor beta chain. Its antigen is not identified. TCRdb called the RT-PCR reads again in MiXCR, with one record for every CDR3 protein. The sample lists roughly 500,000 distinct CDR3 sequences, more than 15% occurring once. The sample comes from a study of response to subunit inactivated influenza vaccine. General study results and limits: The authors put forward the suggestion that each seasonal influenza vaccination may bring in only a limited number of new T cells.

Germline V gene sequence: CDR1 SGHNT, CDR2 YYREEE (reference sequence). With 4 bases removed from V and 8 bases from J, the gap between germline ends came to 15 bases. The length of the CDR3 is 14 residues. The receptor was isolated from a man between 50 and 75 years old who received an inactivated influenza vaccine. The chain uses TRBV5-4 and TRBJ1-4; tentatively, D is TRBD1 (6 bases). Material: CD4+ T cells sorted from PBMCs, obtained 23 to 25 months after vaccination. Here the CDR3 reads CASSDTGTGEKLFF. For the CDR3, the DNA is TGTGCCAGCAGCGATACAGGGACGGGGGAAAAACTGTTTTTT.